This paragraph covers one T cell receptor (beta chain) sequence. The data stem from a study of CD8 T cells in Susac syndrome. This CDR3 comprises 17 residues. Trimming shortened V by 6 bases and J by 0 bases, and 18 bases separated the two germline ends. RNA in amounts of about 0.45 to 1 ug was reverse transcribed with random hexamers. TCRdb ran MiXCR on the immunoSEQ multiplex PCR reads and lists one entry per CDR3 protein. The table includes over 300,000 distinct CDR3 sequences, about 92% detected once. This receptor was taken from a human donor with multiple sclerosis. The sample consisted of CD4+ T cells from PBMCs. V and J are TRBV12-3 or TRBV12-4 and TRBJ2-1, with D hard to call. The DNA for the CDR3 is TGTGCCAGCAGCCGCCTATTGGCGGAAAGCTCCTACAATGAGCAGTTCTTC. Protein product: CASSRLLAESSYNEQFF.